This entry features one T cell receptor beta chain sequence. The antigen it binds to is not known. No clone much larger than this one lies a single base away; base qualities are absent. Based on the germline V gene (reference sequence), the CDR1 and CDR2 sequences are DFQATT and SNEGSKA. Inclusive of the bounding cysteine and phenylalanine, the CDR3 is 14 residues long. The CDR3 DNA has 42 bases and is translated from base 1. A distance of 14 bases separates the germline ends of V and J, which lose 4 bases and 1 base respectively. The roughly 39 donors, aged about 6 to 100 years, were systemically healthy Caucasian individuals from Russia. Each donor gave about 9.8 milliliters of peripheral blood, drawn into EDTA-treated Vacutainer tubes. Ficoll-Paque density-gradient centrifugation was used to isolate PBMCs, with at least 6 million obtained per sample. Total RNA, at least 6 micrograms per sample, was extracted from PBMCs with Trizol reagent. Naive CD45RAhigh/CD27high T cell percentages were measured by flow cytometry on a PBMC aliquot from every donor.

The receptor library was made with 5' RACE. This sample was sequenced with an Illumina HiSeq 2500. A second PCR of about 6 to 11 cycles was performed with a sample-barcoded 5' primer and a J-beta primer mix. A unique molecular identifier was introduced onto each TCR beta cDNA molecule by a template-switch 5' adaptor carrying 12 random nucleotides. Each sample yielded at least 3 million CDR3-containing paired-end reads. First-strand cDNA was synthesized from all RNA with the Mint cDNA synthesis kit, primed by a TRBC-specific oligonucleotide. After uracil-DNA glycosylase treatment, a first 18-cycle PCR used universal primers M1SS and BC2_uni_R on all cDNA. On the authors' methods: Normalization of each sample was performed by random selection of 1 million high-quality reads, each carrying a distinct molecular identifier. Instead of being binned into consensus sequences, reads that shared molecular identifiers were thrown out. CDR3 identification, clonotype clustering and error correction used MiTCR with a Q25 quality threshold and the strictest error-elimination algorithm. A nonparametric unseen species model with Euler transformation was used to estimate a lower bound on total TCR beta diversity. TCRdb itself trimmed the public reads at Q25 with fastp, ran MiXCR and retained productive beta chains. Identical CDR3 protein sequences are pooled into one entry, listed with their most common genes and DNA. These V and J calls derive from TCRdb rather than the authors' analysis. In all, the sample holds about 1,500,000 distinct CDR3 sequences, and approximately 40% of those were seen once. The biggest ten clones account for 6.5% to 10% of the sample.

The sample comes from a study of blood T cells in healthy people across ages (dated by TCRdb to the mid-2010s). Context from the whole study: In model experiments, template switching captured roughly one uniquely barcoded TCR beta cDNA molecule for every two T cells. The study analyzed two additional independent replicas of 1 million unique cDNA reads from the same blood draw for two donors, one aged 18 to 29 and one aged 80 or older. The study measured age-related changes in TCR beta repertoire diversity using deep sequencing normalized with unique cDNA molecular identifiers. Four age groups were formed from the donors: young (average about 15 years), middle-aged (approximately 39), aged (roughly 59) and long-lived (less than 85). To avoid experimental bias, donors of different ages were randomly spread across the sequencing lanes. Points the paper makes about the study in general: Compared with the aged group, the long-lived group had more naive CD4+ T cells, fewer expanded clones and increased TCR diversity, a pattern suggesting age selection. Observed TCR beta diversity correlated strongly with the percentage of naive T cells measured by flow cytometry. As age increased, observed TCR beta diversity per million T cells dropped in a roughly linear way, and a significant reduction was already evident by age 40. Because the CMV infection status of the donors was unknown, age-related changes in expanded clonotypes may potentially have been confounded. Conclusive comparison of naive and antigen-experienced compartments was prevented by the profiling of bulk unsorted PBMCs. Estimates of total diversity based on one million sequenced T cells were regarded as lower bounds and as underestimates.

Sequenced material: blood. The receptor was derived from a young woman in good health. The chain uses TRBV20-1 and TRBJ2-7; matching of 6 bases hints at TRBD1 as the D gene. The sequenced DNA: TGCAGTGCTAACCGGGACACAAGTTCCTACGAGCAGTACTTC. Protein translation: CSANRDTSSYEQYF.